The rows below give T cell receptor beta chains drawn from one sample of a study of radiotherapy plus CTLA-4 blockade in lung cancer. Produced via immunoSEQ multiplex PCR; TCRdb's table is partial and in-frame only. The sample has tens of thousands of clones; around three quarters are singletons. The sample in question was peripheral blood, obtained from a patient treated with radiotherapy plus ipilimumab. These receptors were obtained from a human donor with non-small cell lung cancer who had stable disease on radiotherapy plus ipilimumab. Both conserved end residues are part of each CDR3. The order of the fields is CDR3 protein, CDR3 DNA, V gene, clone size, D gene, J gene. The D gene is left open where the match is weak. Rows give clone size only sometimes, using once, few, many, or a class for an expanded clone.

CASSAAGQGLDEQFF,TGTGCCAGCAGCGCCGCGGGACAGGGATTGGATGAGCAGTTCTTC,TRBV6-1,-,TRBD1,TRBJ2-1
CASTWGGGYGYTF,TGTGCCAGCACTTGGGGCGGGGGGTATGGCTACACCTTC,TRBV28,few,-,TRBJ1-2
CASSQDIALPGAFF,TGTGCCAGCAGCCAAGATATAGCCCTGCCTGGAGCTTTCTTT,TRBV4-2,once,-,TRBJ1-1
CASSELQGLGSNEQFF,TGTGCCAGCAGTGAACTACAGGGGCTTGGTTCCAATGAGCAGTTCTTC,TRBV6-1,-,TRBD1,TRBJ2-1
CASSRDVLGAFF,TGTGCCAGCAGTAGGGATGTCCTGGGGGCTTTCTTT,TRBV6-1,-,-,TRBJ1-1
CASSPRGTGTRDEQFF,TGTGCCAGCTCACCTAGGGGAACAGGGACGAGAGATGAGCAGTTCTTC,TRBV18,-,-,TRBJ2-1
CASSPGTISFTEAFF,TGCGCCAGCAGCCCAGGGACTATATCTTTCACTGAAGCTTTCTTT,TRBV5-1,-,-,TRBJ1-1
CASSSLGGGAVETQYF,TGTGCCAGCAGCTCCTTAGGCGGGGGGGCCGTAGAGACCCAGTACTTC,TRBV28,few,TRBD2,TRBJ2-5
CASSIEGQQETQYF,TGTGCCAGTAGTATAGAGGGCCAGCAAGAGACCCAGTACTTC,TRBV19,-,-,TRBJ2-5
CASSVGSQDYGYTF,TGTGCCAGCAGCGTAGGTTCGCAGGACTATGGCTACACCTTC,TRBV9,once,-,TRBJ1-2
CASRTGGNTEAFF,TGTGCCAGCAGAACAGGGGGAAATACTGAAGCTTTCTTT,TRBV7-2,-,TRBD1,TRBJ1-1
CAKSKYSDRGDYQPQHF,TGTGCGAAGAGCAAATATTCGGACAGGGGGGATTATCAGCCCCAGCATTTT,TRBV2,-,TRBD1,TRBJ1-5
CASSLTVREPETQYF,TGCGCCAGCAGCCTGACCGTTAGGGAACCGGAGACCCAGTACTTC,TRBV4-1,-,-,TRBJ2-5
CASSSPRGQGYTF,TGTGCCAGCAGCTCACCCAGGGGGCAAGGCTACACCTTC,TRBV5-5,-,TRBD1,TRBJ1-2
CASSHDTNYGYTF,TGTGCCAGCAGCCACGACACAAACTATGGCTACACCTTC,TRBV7-8,-,-,TRBJ1-2
CAISWGQQNTETFF,TGTGCCATCAGTTGGGGACAGCAGAACACTGAAACTTTCTTT,TRBV10-3,-,TRBD1,TRBJ1-1
CASSIRTGNEKLFF,TGTGCCAGCAGCATCAGGACAGGGAATGAAAAACTGTTTTTT,TRBV7-2,few,TRBD1,TRBJ1-4
CAWTLDSNQPQHF,TGTGCCTGGACGTTGGATTCCAATCAGCCCCAGCATTTT,TRBV30,-,-,TRBJ1-5